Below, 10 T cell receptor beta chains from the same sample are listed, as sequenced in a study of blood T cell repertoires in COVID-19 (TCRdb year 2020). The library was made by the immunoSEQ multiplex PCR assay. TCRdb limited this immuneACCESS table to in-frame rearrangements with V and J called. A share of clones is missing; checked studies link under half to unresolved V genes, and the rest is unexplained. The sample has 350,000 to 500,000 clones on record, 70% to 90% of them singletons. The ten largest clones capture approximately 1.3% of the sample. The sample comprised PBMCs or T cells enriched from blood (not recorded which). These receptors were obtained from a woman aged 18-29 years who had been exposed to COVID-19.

The CDR3 DNA follows: TGTGCCAGCACCCAATCGTGGAGGGCCGATGGAGAGACCCAGTACTTC. Its protein is CASTQSWRADGETQYF. The chain is built from TRBV7-8 and TRBJ2-5; a weak D match, TRBD2 (6 bases). V gave up 7 bases and J gave up 4 bases, with 22 bases separating them. Germline lookup yields CDR1 SGHVS and CDR2 FQNEAQ. The CDR3 is made up of 16 amino acids.

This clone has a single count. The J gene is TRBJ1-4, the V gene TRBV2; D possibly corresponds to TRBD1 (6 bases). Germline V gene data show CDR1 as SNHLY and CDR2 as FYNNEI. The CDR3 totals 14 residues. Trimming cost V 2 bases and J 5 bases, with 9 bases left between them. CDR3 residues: CASSENRANEKLFF. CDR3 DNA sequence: TGTGCCAGCAGTGAAAACAGGGCAAATGAAAAACTGTTTTTT.

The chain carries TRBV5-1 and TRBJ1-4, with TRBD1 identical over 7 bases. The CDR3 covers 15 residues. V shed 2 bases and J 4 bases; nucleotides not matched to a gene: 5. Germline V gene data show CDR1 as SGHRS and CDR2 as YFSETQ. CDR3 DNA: TGCGCCAGCAGCTTCGGGACAGATAATAATGAAAAACTGTTTTTT. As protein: CASSFGTDNNEKLFF.

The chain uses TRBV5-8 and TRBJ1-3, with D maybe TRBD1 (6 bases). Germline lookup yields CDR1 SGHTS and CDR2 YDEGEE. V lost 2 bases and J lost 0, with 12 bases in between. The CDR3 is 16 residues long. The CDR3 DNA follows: TGTGCCAGCAGCTTTGGGACATTTTACTCTGGAAACACCATATATTTT. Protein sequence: CASSFGTFYSGNTIYF.

The CDR3 here is CASSNRGNLNNEQFF. In DNA, the CDR3 is TGTGCCAGCAGCAACAGGGGGAACTTAAACAATGAGCAGTTCTTC. The chain uses TRBV7-8 and TRBJ2-1; 8 bases match TRBD1. This CDR3 has 15 amino acids. Germline V gene lookup returns CDR1 SGHVS and CDR2 FQNEAQ. V lost 5 bases to trimming and J lost 5 bases; unmatched junction nucleotides: 8. Filled out from reference TRBV7-8 and TRBJ2-1, the complete variable domain reads GAGVSQSPRYKVAKRGQDVALRCDPISGHVSLFWYQQALGQGPEFLTYFQNEAQLDKSGLPSDRFFAERPEGSVSTLKIQRTQQEDSAVYLCASSNRGNLNNEQFFGPGTRLTVL.

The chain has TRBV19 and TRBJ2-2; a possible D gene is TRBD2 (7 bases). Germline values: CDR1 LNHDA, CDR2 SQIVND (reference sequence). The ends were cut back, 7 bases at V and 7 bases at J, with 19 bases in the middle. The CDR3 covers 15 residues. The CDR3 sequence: CASTPWEGGDGELFF. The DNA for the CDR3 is TGTGCCAGTACCCCATGGGAGGGGGGGGACGGGGAGCTGTTTTTT.

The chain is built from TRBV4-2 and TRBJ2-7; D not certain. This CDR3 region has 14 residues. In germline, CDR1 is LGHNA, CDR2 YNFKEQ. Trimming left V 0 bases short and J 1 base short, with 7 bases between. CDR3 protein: CASSQEARSYEQYF. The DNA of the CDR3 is TGTGCCAGCAGCCAAGAGGCCCGATCCTACGAGCAGTACTTC.

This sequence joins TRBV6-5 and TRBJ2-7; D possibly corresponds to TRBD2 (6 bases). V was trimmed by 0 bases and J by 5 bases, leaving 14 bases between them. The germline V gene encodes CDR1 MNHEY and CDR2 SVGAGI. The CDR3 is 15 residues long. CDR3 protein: CASSYSSGVPNEQYF. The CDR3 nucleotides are TGTGCCAGCAGTTACTCTTCGGGGGTCCCCAACGAGCAGTACTTC.

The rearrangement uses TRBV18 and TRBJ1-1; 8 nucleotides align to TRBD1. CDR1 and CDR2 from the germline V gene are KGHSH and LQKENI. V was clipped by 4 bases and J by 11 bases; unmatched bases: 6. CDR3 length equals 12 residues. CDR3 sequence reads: CASSQDRVGAFF. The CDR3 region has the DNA TGTGCCAGCTCACAGGACAGGGTTGGGGCTTTCTTT.

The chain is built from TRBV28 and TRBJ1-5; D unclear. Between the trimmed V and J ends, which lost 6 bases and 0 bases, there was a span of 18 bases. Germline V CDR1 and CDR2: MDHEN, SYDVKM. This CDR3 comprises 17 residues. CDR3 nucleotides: TGTGCCAGCAGCCCTATCGTACCTACCTATAGCAATCAGCCCCAGCATTTT. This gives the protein CASSPIVPTYSNQPQHF.